This T cell receptor (beta chain) was sequenced in a study of blood T cell repertoires in COVID-19. Across the study: PBMCs, B-cell-depleted T cells, or T cells provided the cDNA or gDNA that made up the material.

CDR3 length: 14 residues. Trimming took off 0 bases at V and 5 bases at J, with 10 bases between the two ends. The germline V gene has CDR1 SGHVS and CDR2 FQNEAQ. Sequencing used immunoSEQ multiplex PCR; TCRdb keeps in-frame clones, though not all of them. This repertoire shows about 240,000 clones, roughly 82% found once; its top ten account for around 4.7%. The V and J genes are TRBV7-8 and TRBJ1-2, with D possibly being TRBD1 (5 bases). What was sequenced was peripheral blood. This sequence originates from a woman aged 70-85 years with acute or convalescent COVID-19. CDR3 sequence: CASSLAGREYGYTF. CDR3 bases: TGTGCCAGCAGCTTAGCTGGCAGGGAATATGGCTACACCTTC.